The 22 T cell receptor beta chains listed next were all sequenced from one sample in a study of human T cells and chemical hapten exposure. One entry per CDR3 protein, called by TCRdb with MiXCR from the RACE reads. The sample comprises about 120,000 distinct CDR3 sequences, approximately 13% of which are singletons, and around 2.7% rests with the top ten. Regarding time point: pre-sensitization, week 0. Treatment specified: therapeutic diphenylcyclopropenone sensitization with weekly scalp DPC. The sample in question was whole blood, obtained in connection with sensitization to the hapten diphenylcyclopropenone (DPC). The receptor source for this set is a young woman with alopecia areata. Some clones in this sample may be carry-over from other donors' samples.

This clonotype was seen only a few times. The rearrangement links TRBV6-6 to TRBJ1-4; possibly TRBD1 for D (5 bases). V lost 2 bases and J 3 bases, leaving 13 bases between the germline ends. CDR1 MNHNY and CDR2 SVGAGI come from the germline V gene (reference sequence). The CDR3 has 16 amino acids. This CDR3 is CASSYKQGSPNEKLFF. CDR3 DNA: TGTGCCAGCAGTTACAAGCAGGGATCTCCTAATGAAAAACTGTTTTTT.

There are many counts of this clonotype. The chain's CDR3 is CASSEASGLAAETQYF. The CDR3 nucleotides are TGTGCCAGCAGTGAAGCGTCGGGACTAGCGGCGGAGACCCAGTACTTC. The chain links TRBV6-1 to TRBJ2-5; the match to TRBD2 covers 11 bases. V dropped 0 bases and J dropped 5; count of bases not matched to a gene: 5. The length of the CDR3 is 16 residues. The germline CDR1 and CDR2 sequences are MNHNS and SASEGT.

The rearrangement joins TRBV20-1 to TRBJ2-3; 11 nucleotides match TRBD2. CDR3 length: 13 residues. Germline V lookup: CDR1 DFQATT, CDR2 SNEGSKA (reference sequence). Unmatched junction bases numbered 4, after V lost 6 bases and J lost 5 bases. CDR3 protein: CSARLAGRDTQYF. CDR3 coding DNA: TGCAGTGCCAGACTAGCGGGGCGAGATACGCAGTATTTT.

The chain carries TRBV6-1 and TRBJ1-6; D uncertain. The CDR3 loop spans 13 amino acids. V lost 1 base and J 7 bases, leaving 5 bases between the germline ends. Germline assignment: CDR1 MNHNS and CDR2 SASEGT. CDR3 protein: CASSEGTNSPLHF. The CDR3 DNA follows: TGTGCCAGCAGTGAAGGGACCAATTCACCCCTCCACTTT.

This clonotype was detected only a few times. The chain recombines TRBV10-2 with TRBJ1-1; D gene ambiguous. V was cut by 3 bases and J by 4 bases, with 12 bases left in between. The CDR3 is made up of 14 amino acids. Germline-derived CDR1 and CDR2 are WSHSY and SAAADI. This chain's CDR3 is CASSEDNLATEAFF. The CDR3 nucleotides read TGCGCCAGCAGTGAAGACAACTTGGCCACTGAAGCTTTCTTT.

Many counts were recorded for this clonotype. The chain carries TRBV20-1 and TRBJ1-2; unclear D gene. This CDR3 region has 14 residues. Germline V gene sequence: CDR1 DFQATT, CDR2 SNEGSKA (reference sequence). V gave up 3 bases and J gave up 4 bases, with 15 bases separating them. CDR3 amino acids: CSASWVRGPYGYTF. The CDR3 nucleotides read TGCAGTGCTAGTTGGGTACGGGGTCCCTATGGCTACACCTTC.

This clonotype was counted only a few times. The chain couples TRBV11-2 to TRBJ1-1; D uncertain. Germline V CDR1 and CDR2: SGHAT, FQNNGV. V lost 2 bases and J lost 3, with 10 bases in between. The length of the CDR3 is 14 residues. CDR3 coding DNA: TGTGCCAGCAGCTTAAGGGCCGGGGACACTGAAGCTTTCTTT. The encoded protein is CASSLRAGDTEAFF. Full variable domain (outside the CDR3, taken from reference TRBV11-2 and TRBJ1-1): EAGVAQSPRYKIIEKRQSVAFWCNPISGHATLYWYQQILGQGPKLLIQFQNNGVVDDSQLPKDRFSAERLKGVDSTLKIQPAKLEDSAVYLCASSLRAGDTEAFFGQGTRLTVV.

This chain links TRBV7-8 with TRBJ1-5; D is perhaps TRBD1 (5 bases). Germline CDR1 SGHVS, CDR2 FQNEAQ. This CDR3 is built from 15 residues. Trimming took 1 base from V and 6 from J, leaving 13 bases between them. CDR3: CASSLEGRVRQPQHF. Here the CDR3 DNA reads TGTGCCAGCAGCTTAGAAGGCAGGGTTCGTCAGCCCCAGCATTTT. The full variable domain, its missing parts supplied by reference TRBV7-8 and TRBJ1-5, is GAGVSQSPRYKVAKRGQDVALRCDPISGHVSLFWYQQALGQGPEFLTYFQNEAQLDKSGLPSDRFFAERPEGSVSTLKIQRTQQEDSAVYLCASSLEGRVRQPQHFGDGTRLSIL.

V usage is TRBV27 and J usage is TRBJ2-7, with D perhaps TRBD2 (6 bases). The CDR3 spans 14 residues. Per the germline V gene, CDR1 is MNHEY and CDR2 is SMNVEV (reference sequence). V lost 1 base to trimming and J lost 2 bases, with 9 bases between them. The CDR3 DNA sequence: TGTGCCAGCAGTTTATATCCGGGAGCCTACGAGCAGTACTTC. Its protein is CASSLYPGAYEQYF.

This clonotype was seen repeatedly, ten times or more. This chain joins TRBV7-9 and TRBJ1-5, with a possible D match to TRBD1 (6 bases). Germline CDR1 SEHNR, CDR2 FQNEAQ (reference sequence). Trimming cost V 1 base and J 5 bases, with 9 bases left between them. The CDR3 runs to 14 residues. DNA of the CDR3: TGTGCCAGCAGCTTAGGTCCAGGGGATCAGCCCCAGCATTTT. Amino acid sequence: CASSLGPGDQPQHF.

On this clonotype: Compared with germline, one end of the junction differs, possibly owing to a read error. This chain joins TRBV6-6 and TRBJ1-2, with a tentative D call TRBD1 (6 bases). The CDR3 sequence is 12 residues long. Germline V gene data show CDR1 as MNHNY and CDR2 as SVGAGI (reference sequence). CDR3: CASSYRRTDLYF. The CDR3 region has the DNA TGTGCCAGCAGTTACCGGCGGACAGATCTCTACTTC.

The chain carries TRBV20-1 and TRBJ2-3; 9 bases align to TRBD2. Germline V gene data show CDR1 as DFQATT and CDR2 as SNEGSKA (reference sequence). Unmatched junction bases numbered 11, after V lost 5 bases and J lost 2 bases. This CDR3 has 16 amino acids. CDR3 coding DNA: TGCAGTGCTGGGGGACTAGCCCAGAGACCCACAGATACGCAGTATTTT. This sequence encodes CSAGGLAQRPTDTQYF.

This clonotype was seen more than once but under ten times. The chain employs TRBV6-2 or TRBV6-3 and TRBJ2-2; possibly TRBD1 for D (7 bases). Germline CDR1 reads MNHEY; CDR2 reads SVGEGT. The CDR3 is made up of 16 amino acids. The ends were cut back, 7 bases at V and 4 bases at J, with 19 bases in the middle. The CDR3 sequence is CASKEFRGAITGELFF. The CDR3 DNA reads TGTGCCAGCAAAGAGTTCAGGGGGGCTATCACCGGGGAGCTGTTTTTT.

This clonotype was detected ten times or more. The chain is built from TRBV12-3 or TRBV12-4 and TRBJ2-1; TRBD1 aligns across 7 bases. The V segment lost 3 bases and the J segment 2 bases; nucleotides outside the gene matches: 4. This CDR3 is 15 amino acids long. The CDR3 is CASSLIRGPYNEQFF. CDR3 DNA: TGTGCCAGCAGTTTGATAAGGGGGCCCTACAATGAGCAGTTCTTC.

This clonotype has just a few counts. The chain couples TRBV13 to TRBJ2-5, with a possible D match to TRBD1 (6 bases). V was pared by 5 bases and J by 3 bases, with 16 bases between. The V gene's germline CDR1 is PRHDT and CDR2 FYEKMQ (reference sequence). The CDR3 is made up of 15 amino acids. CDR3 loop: CASSRIHAGEETQYF. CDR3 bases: TGTGCCAGCAGCAGGATTCATGCAGGGGAAGAGACCCAGTACTTC.

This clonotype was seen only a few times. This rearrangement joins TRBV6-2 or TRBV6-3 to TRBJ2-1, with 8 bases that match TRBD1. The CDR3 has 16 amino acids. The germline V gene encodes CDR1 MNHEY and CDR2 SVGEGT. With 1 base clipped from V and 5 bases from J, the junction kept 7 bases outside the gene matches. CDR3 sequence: CASSYFRTGSDNEQFF. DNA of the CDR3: TGTGCCAGCAGTTACTTCAGGACAGGGTCGGACAATGAGCAGTTCTTC.

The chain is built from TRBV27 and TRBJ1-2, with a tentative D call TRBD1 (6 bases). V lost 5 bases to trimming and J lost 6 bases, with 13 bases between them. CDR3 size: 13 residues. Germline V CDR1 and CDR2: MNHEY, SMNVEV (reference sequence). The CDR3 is CASSLFPGDGYTF. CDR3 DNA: TGTGCCAGCAGTCTTTTTCCAGGGGATGGCTACACCTTC.

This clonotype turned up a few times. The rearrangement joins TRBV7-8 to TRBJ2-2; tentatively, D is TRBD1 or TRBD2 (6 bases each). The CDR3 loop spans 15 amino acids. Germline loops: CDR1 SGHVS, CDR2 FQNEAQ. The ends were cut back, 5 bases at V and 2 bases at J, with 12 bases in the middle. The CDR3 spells CASSTGALNTGELFF. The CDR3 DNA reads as TGTGCCAGCAGCACGGGGGCCCTAAACACCGGGGAGCTGTTTTTT.

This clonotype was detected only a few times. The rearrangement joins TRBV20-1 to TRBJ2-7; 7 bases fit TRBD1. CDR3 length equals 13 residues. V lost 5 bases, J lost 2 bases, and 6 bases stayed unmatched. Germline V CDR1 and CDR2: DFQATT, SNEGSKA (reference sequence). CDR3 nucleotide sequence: TGCAGTGCTCTTGGGACAGAGACCTACGAGCAGTACTTC. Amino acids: CSALGTETYEQYF.

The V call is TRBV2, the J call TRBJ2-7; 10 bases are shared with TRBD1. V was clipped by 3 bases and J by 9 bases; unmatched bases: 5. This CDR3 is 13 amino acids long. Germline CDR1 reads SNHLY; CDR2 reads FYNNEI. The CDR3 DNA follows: TGTGCCAGCAGTGATGACAGGGGGCTCCGGCAGTACTTC. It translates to CASSDDRGLRQYF.

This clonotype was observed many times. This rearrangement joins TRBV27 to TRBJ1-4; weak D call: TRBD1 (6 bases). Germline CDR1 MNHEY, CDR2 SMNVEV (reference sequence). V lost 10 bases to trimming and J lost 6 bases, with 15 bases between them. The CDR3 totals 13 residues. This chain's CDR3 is CANPNKGDEKLFF. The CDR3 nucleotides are TGTGCCAACCCTAACAAGGGGGATGAAAAACTGTTTTTT.

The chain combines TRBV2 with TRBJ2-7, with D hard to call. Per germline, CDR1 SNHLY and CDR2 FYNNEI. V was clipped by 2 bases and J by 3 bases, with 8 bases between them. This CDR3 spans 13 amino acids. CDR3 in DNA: TGTGCCAGCAGTGAATCTGGGTACTACGAGCAGTACTTC. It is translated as CASSESGYYEQYF.